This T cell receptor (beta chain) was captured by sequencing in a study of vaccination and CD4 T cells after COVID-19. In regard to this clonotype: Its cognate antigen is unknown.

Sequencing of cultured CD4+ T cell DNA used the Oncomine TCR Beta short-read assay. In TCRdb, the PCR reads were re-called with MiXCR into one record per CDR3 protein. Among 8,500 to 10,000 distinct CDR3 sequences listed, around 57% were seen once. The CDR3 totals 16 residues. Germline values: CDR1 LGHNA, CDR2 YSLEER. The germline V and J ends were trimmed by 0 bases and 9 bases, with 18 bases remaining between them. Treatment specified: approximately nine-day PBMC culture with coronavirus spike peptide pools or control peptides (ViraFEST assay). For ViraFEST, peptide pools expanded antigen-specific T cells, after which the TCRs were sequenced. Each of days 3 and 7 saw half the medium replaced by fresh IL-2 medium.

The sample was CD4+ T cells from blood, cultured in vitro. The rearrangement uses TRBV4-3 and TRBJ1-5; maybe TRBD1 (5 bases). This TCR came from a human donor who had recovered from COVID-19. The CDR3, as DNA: TGCGCCAGCAGCCAAGATACGGCAGGGCGTATGCGGCCCCAGCATTTT. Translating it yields CASSQDTAGRMRPQHF.